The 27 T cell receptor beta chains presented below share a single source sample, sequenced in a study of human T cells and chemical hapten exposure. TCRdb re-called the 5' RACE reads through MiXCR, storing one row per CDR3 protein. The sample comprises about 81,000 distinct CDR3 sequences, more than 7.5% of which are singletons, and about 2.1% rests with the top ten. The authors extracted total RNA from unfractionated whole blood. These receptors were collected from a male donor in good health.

The CDR3 loop is CASSQGQGTQPQHF. In nucleotides, the CDR3 is TGTGCCAGCTCCCAAGGACAGGGTACTCAGCCCCAGCATTTT. The rearrangement uses TRBV18 and TRBJ1-5; TRBD1 matches 8 bases. V was clipped by 6 bases and J by 6 bases; unmatched bases: 7. Germline CDR1 reads KGHSH; CDR2 reads LQKENI. The CDR3 consists of 14 residues. The full variable domain, completed using reference TRBV18 and TRBJ1-5, is NAGVMQNPRHLVRRRGQEARLRCSPMKGHSHVYWYRQLPEEGLKFMVYLQKENIIDESGMPKERFSAEFPKEGPSILRIQQVVRGDSAAYFCASSQGQGTQPQHFGDGTRLSIL.

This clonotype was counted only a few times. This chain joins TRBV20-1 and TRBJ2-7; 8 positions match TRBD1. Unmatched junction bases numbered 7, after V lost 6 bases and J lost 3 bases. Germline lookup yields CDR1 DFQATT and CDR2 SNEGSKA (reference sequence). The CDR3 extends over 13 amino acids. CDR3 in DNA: TGCAGTGCCATGACAGGGGTGGTCTACGAGCAGTACTTC. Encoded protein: CSAMTGVVYEQYF.

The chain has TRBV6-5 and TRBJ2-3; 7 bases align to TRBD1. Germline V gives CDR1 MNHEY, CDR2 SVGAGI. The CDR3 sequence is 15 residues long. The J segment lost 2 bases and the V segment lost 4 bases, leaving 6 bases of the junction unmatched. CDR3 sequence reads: CASSLTGTDTDTQYF. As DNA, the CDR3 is TGTGCCAGCAGTTTGACCGGGACAGACACAGATACGCAGTATTTT.

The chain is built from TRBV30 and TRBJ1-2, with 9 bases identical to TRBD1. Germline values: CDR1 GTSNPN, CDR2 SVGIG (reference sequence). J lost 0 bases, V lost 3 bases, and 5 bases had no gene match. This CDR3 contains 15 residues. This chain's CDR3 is CAWSMGTGTNYGYTF. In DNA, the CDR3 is TGTGCCTGGAGCATGGGGACAGGGACTAACTATGGCTACACCTTC. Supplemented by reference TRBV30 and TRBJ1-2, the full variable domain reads SQTIHQWPATLVQPVGSPLSLECTVEGTSNPNLYWYRQAAGRGLQLLFYSVGIGQISSEVPQNLSASRPQDRQFILSSKKLLLSDSGFYLCAWSMGTGTNYGYTFGSGTRLTVV.

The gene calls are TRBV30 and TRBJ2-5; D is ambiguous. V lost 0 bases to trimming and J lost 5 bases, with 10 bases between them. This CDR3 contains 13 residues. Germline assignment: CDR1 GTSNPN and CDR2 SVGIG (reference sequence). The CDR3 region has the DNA TGTGCCTGGAGTGTGTTATCTGGTGAGACCCAGTACTTC. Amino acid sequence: CAWSVLSGETQYF.

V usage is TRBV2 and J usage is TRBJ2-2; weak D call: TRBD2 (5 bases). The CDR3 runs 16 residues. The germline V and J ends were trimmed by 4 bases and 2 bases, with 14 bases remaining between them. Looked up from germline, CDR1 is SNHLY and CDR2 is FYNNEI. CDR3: CASSVTGISNTGELFF. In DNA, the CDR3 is TGTGCCAGCAGTGTAACCGGGATTTCCAACACCGGGGAGCTGTTTTTT.

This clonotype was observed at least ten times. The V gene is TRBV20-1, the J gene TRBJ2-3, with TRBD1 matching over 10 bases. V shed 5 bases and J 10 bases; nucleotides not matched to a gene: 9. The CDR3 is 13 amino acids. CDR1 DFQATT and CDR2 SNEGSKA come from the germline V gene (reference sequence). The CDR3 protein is CSARDRGVVAQYF. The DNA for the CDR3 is TGCAGTGCTCGGGACAGGGGAGTTGTGGCGCAGTATTTT.

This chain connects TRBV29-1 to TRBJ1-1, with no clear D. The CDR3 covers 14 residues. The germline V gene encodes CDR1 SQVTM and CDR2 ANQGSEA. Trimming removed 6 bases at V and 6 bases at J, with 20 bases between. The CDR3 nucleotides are TGCAGCGTCTCCGAAGGTGGAGACCGAGCTGAAGCTTTCTTT. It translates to CSVSEGGDRAEAFF.

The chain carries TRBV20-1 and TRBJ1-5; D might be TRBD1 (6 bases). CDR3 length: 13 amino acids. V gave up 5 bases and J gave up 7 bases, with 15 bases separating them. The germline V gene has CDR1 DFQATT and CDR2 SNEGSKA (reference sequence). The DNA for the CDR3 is TGCAGTGCTGGGCAGGGGTCAGGGCAGCCCCAGCATTTT. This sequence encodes CSAGQGSGQPQHF.

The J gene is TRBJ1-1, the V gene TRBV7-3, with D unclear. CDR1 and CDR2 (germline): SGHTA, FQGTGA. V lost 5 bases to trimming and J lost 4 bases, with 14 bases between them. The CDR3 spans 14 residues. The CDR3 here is CASSLDESGTEAFF. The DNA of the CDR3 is TGTGCCAGCAGCCTAGATGAGAGTGGCACTGAAGCTTTCTTT. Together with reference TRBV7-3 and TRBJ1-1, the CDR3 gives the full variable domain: GAGVSQTPSNKVTEKGKYVELRCDPISGHTALYWYRQSLGQGPEFLIYFQGTGAADDSGLPNDRFFAVRPEGSVSTLKIQRTERGDSAVYLCASSLDESGTEAFFGQGTRLTVV.

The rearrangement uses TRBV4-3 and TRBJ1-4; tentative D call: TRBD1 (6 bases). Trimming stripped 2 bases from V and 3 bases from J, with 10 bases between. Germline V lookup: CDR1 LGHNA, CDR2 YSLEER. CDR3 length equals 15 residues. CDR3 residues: CASSQPTGPNEKLFF. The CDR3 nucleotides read TGCGCCAGCAGCCAACCGACAGGACCTAATGAAAAACTGTTTTTT.

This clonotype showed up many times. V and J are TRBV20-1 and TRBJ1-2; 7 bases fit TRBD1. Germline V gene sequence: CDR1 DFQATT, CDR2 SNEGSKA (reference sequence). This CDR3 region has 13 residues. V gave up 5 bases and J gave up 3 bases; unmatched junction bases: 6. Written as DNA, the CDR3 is TGCAGTGCTGGAGGGGGCGCGGACTATGGCTACACCTTC. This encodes CSAGGGADYGYTF.

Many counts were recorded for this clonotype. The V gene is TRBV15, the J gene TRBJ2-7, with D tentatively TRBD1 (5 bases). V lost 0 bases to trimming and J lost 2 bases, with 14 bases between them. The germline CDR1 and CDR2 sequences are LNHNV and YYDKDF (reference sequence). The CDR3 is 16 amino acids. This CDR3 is CATSRDTPDIAYEQYF. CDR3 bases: TGTGCCACCAGCAGAGATACCCCGGACATAGCCTACGAGCAGTACTTC. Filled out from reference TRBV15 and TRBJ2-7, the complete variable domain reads DAMVIQNPRYQVTQFGKPVTLSCSQTLNHNVMYWYQQKSSQAPKLLFHYYDKDFNNEADTPDNFQSRRPNTSFCFLDIRSPGLGDTAMYLCATSRDTPDIAYEQYFGPGTRLTVT.

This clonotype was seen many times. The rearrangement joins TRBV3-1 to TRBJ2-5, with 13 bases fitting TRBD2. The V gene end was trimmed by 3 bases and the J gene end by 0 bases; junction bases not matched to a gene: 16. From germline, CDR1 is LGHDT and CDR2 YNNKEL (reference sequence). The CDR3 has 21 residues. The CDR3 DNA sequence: TGTGCCAGCAGCCACCCCACCGGGACTAGCGGGGAGAAAAGTAACCAAGAGACCCAGTACTTC. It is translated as CASSHPTGTSGEKSNQETQYF.

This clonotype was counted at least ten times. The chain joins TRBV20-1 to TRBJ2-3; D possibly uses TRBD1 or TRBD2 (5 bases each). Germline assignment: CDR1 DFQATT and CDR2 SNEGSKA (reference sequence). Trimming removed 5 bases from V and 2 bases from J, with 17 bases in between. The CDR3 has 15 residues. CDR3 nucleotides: TGCAGTGCTGGGGGTGGAGCGGTTAACACAGATACGCAGTATTTT. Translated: CSAGGGAVNTDTQYF.

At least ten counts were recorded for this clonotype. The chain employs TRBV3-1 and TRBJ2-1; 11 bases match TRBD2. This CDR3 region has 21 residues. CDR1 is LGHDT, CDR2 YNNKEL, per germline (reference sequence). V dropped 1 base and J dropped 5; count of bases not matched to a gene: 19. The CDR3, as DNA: TGTGCCAGCAGCCAAGGGCAGGTACAAGACTCGGGACTAGCGGTAGACAATGAGCAGTTCTTC. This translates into CASSQGQVQDSGLAVDNEQFF.

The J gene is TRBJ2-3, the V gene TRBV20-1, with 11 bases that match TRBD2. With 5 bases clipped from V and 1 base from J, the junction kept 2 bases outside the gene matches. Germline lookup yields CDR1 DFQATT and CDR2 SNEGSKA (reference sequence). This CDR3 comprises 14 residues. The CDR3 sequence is CSARLAGRTDTQYF. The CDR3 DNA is TGCAGTGCTCGACTAGCGGGGCGCACAGATACGCAGTATTTT.

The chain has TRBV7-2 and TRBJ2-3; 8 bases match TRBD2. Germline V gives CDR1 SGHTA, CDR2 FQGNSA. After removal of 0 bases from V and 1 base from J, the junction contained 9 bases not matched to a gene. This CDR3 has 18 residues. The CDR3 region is CASSLAAGDLSGTDTQYF. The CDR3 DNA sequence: TGTGCCAGCAGCTTAGCAGCGGGGGACCTTTCGGGCACAGATACGCAGTATTTT.

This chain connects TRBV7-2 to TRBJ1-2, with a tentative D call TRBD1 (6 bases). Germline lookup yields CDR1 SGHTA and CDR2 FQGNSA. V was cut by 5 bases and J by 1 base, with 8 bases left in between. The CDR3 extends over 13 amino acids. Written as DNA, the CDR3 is TGTGCCAGCAGCCCGGACAGTAACTATGGCTACACCTTC. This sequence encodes CASSPDSNYGYTF. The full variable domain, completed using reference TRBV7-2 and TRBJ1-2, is GAGVSQSPSNKVTEKGKDVELRCDPISGHTALYWYRQSLGQGLEFLIYFQGNSAPDKSGLPSDRFSAERTGGSVSTLTIQRTQQEDSAVYLCASSPDSNYGYTFGSGTRLTVV.

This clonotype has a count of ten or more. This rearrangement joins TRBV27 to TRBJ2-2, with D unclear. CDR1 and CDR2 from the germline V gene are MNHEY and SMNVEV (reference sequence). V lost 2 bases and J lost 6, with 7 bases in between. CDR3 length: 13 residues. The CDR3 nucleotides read TGTGCCAGCAGTTTAAGGGATCCCGGGGAGCTGTTTTTT. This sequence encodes CASSLRDPGELFF.

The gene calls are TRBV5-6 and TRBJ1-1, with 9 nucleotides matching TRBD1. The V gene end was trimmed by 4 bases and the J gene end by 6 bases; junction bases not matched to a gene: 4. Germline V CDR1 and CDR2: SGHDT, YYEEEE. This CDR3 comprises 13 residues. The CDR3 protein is CASSAGTGPEAFF. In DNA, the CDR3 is TGTGCCAGCAGCGCCGGGACAGGGCCTGAAGCTTTCTTT.

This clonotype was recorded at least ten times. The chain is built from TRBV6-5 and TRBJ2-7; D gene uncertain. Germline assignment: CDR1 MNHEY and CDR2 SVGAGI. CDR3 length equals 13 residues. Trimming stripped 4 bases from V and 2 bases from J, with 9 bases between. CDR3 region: CASSSSQAYEQYF. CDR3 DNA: TGTGCCAGCAGTTCGAGTCAGGCCTACGAGCAGTACTTC.

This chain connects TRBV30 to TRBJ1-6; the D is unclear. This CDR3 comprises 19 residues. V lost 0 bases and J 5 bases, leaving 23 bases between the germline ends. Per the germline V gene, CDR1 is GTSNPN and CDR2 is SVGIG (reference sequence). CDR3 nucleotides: TGTGCCTGGAGTGTACGGGCGGCCGTCGCGTGGTTCAATAATTCACCCCTCCACTTT. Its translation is CAWSVRAAVAWFNNSPLHF.

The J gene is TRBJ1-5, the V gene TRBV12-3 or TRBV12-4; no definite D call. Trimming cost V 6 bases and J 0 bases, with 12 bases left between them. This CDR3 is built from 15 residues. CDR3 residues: CASSPGRYSNQPQHF. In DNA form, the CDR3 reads TGTGCCAGCAGCCCGGGGAGATATAGCAATCAGCCCCAGCATTTT.

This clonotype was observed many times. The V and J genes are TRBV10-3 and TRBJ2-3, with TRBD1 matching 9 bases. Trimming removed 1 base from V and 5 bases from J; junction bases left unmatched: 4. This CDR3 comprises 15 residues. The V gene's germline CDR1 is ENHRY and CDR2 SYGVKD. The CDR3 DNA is TGTGCCATCAGTGAGTGGGACAGGGAAGGAGATACGCAGTATTTT. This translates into CAISEWDREGDTQYF.

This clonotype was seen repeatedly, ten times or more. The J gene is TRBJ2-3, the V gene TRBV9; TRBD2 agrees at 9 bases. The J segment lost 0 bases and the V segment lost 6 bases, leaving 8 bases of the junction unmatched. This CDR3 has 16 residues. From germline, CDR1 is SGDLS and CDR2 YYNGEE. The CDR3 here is CASTPASGVSTDTQYF. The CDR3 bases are TGTGCCAGCACCCCGGCTAGCGGGGTAAGCACAGATACGCAGTATTTT.

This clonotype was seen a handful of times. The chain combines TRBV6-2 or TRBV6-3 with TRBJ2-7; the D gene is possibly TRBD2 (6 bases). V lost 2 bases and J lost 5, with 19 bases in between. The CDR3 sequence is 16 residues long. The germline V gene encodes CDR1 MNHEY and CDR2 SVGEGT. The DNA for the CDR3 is TGTGCCAGCAGTTACCCGGACTATTTGGGAATGGACGAGCAGTACTTC. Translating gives CASSYPDYLGMDEQYF.